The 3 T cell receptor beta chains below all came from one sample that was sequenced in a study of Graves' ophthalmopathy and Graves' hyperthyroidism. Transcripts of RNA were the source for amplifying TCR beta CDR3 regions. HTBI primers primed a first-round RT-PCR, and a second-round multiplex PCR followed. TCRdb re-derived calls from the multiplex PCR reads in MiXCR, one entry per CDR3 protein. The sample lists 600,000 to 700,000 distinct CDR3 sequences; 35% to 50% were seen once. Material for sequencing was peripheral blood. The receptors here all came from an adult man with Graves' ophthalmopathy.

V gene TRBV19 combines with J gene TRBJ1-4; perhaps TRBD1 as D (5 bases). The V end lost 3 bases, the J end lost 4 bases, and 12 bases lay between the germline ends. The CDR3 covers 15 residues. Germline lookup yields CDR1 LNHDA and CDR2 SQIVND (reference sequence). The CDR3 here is CASSISRTSNEKLFF. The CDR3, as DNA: TGTGCCAGTAGTATTTCCCGGACAAGTAATGAAAAACTGTTTTTT.

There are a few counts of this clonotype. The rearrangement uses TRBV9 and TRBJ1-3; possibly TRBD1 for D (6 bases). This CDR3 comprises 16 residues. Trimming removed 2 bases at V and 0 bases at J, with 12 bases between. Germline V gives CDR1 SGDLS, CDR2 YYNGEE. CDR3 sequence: CASSVRGDSSGNTIYF. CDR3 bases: TGTGCCAGCAGCGTGAGGGGGGACTCCTCTGGAAACACCATATATTTT.

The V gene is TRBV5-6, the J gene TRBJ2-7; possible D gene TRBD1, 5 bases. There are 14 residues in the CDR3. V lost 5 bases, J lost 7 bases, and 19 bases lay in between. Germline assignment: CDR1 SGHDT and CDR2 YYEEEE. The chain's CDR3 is CASSFGHIYNEQYF. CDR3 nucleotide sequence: TGTGCCAGCAGTTTTGGACATATCTACAATGAGCAGTACTTC.